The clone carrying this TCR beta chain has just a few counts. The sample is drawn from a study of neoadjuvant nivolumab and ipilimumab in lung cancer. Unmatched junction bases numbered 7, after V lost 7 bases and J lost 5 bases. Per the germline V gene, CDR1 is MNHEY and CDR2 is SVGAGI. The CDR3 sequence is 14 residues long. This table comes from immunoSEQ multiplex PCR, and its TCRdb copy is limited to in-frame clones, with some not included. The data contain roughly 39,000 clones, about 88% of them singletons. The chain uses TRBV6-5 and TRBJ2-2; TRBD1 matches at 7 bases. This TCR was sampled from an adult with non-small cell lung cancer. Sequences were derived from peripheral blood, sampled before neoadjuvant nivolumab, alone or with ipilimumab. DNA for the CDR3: TGTGCCAGCATTTCTACCAGGGGGACCGGGGAGCTGTTTTTT. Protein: CASISTRGTGELFF.